This TCR beta chain was documented in a study of human T cells and chemical hapten exposure. Study-wide background: 2% DPC applied to a roughly 2 cm by roughly 2 cm arm area sensitized donors. Patients had diphenylcyclopropenone applied to the scalp weekly throughout the approximately 25-week study. Overall study findings and caveats: Among TCRs, those above 1 in 1000 frequency were unaffected by DPC sensitization.

Individual cDNA molecules had unique molecular identifiers attached to them by the library. TCRdb re-analysed the RACE reads in MiXCR, keeping a single row per CDR3 protein. The sample comprises 200,000 to 300,000 distinct CDR3 sequences, roughly 8.9% of which are singletons, and 2.3% rests with the top ten. Time point denoted: pre-sensitization, week 0. Stated treatment: therapeutic diphenylcyclopropenone sensitization with weekly scalp DPC. This clonotype was recorded a few times. Its antigen is as yet unknown. J gave up 4 bases and V 5 bases, and 9 bases lay outside the gene matches. CDR1 and CDR2 from the germline V gene are MGHDK and SYGVNS. This CDR3 has 15 residues.

This chain uses TRBV25-1 with TRBJ2-7, with 9 bases identical to TRBD1. This clonotype originated in a woman aged 40 to 50 with alopecia areata. Some clones in this sample may be carry-over from other donors' samples. The starting material was whole blood, obtained in connection with sensitization to the hapten diphenylcyclopropenone (DPC). Here the CDR3 reads CASSSLRDRDYEQYF. The CDR3 nucleotides read TGTGCCAGCAGTTCCCTCCGGGACAGGGATTACGAGCAGTACTTC.